Below, 31 T cell receptor beta chains from the same sample are listed, as sequenced in a study of T cells in Graves' hyperthyroidism and ophthalmopathy (dated by TCRdb to between 2019 and 2020). Library generation was performed with multiplex PCR. TCRdb lists the instrument as Illumina HiSeq 2000. The TCR beta CDR3 regions were amplified from the RNA transcripts. The first round of RT-PCR for the TCR CDR3 was performed with the HTBI primer set and the Qiagen OneStep RT-PCR kit. TCRdb's own reprocessing of the public reads used fastp at Q25 and MiXCR and kept productive beta chains. Every CDR3 protein is listed once, alongside the most common genes and DNA of its rows. The sample data list about 400,000 distinct CDR3 sequences, and approximately 16% of these were observed just once. The top ten constitute approximately 19% of the sample. Material for sequencing was blood. The source of these receptors is a woman aged 55-69 years with Graves' ophthalmopathy.

This clonotype was seen many times. This chain uses TRBV12-3 or TRBV12-4 with TRBJ1-1; 10 nucleotides line up with TRBD1. This CDR3 has 17 residues. V lost 4 bases to trimming and J lost 0 bases; unmatched junction nucleotides: 8. Here the CDR3 reads CASSSRDRGGMNTEAFF. The CDR3 bases are TGTGCCAGCAGTTCCCGGGACAGGGGTGGCATGAACACTGAAGCTTTCTTT.

This clonotype was observed many times. This chain links TRBV2 with TRBJ1-1; 8 bases match TRBD1. There are 15 residues in the CDR3. Trimming cost V 6 bases and J 4 bases; bases outside gene matches: 10. CDR1 SNHLY and CDR2 FYNNEI come from the germline V gene. DNA of the CDR3: TGTGCCAGCAGACCCCCGACAGGACAGGGCACTGAAGCTTTCTTT. Amino acids: CASRPPTGQGTEAFF.

The sample holds many counts of this clonotype. The chain has TRBV20-1 and TRBJ2-1, with 12 bases that match TRBD2. The J segment lost 8 bases and the V segment lost 3 bases, leaving 8 bases of the junction unmatched. Germline CDR1 and CDR2: DFQATT and SNEGSKA (reference sequence). CDR3 length: 15 residues. In DNA, the CDR3 is TGCAGTGCTAGGATTACTAGCGGGAGGAGTGATGAGCAGTTCTTC. This encodes CSARITSGRSDEQFF.

V and J are TRBV4-2 and TRBJ2-7; D perhaps matches TRBD2 (6 bases). Trimming pared 1 base from V and 2 bases from J, leaving 15 bases between. Germline V CDR1 and CDR2: LGHNA, YNFKEQ. This CDR3 comprises 16 residues. The CDR3 DNA follows: TGTGCCAGCAGCCAAGTGTATGGGGGAGGCCCCTACGAGCAGTACTTC. It translates to CASSQVYGGGPYEQYF.

This clonotype was detected only a few times. The genes are TRBV12-3 or TRBV12-4 and TRBJ2-5, with D maybe TRBD2 (6 bases). The CDR3 runs to 15 residues. Deletions cut 5 bases from V and 9 bases from J, with 22 bases between. For the CDR3, the DNA is TGTGCCAGCAGTAAGCCGGGACTCGACGCCTCGGCCCAGTACTTC. This translates into CASSKPGLDASAQYF.

A few counts support this clonotype. V gene TRBV6-1 combines with J gene TRBJ2-3; D is tentatively TRBD1 or TRBD2 (6 bases each). Per the germline V gene, CDR1 is MNHNS and CDR2 is SASEGT. This CDR3 has 15 amino acids. Trimming left V 7 bases short and J 3 bases short, with 17 bases between. The DNA for the CDR3 is TGTGCCAGCACCGAAGGGGGGCGCGGGACAGATACGCAGTATTTT. Residues: CASTEGGRGTDTQYF.

The J gene is TRBJ2-7, the V gene TRBV20-1; 10 nucleotides match TRBD2. Germline values: CDR1 DFQATT, CDR2 SNEGSKA (reference sequence). The V segment lost 3 bases and the J segment 7 bases; nucleotides outside the gene matches: 9. The CDR3 length is 14 residues. The CDR3 spells CSASPASGRGEQYF. CDR3 coding DNA: TGCAGTGCTAGTCCCGCTAGCGGGAGAGGGGAGCAGTACTTC.

This clonotype came up many times. V gene TRBV28 combines with J gene TRBJ2-7; D is perhaps TRBD1 or TRBD2 (5 bases each). The V gene's germline CDR1 is MDHEN and CDR2 SYDVKM. The CDR3 runs to 14 residues. V dropped 4 bases and J dropped 3 bases, with 13 bases sitting between them. CDR3 sequence reads: CASSSQGVSYEQYF. The CDR3, as DNA: TGTGCCAGCAGTTCGCAGGGAGTTAGCTACGAGCAGTACTTC.

This clonotype has at least ten counts. The chain recombines TRBV9 with TRBJ2-7; 7 bases are a match to TRBD2. This CDR3 has 15 residues. The J segment lost 3 bases and the V segment lost 0 bases, leaving 6 bases of the junction unmatched. Germline V gives CDR1 SGDLS, CDR2 YYNGEE. In DNA, the CDR3 is TGTGCCAGCAGCGTAGATAAGACTAGCAACTACGAGCAGTACTTC. Its translation is CASSVDKTSNYEQYF.

This clonotype was counted ten times or more. This rearrangement joins TRBV11-3 to TRBJ2-1, with D unresolved. Trimming stripped 1 base from V and 9 bases from J, with 7 bases between. Germline V gives CDR1 SGHNT, CDR2 YENEEA. The CDR3 totals 12 residues. CDR3 in DNA: TGTGCCAGCAGCTTAGTCCCAAGTGAGCAGTTCTTC. It is translated as CASSLVPSEQFF.

This clonotype has more than one count but fewer than ten. The chain couples TRBV18 to TRBJ2-4; D is ambiguous. V shed 1 base and J shed 1 base, with 11 bases lying between them. Germline loops: CDR1 KGHSH, CDR2 LQKENI. This CDR3 is 16 amino acids long. The CDR3 reads CASSPRHDAAKNIQYF. CDR3 DNA: TGTGCCAGCTCACCACGGCATGACGCGGCCAAAAACATTCAGTACTTC.

In this sample, this clonotype turned up many times. The rearrangement joins TRBV30 to TRBJ2-7, with D hard to call. The germline V gene has CDR1 GTSNPN and CDR2 SVGIG (reference sequence). The CDR3 totals 13 residues. Trimming took 0 bases from V and 3 from J, leaving 9 bases between them. The CDR3 loop reads CAWSVARNYEQYF. CDR3 DNA sequence: TGTGCCTGGAGTGTAGCCAGAAACTACGAGCAGTACTTC.

This clonotype was seen repeatedly, ten times or more. The chain has TRBV28 and TRBJ1-1, with TRBD1 matching 8 bases. Germline V gene lookup returns CDR1 MDHEN and CDR2 SYDVKM. Trimming cost V 6 bases and J 1 base; bases outside gene matches: 7. CDR3 length: 15 amino acids. In DNA, the CDR3 is TGTGCCAGCAGACCTGGGACAGGTGGGAACACTGAAGCTTTCTTT. Translated, it gives CASRPGTGGNTEAFF.

In its sample, this clonotype was seen many times. The chain employs TRBV7-3 and TRBJ2-3; D is possibly TRBD2 (6 bases). Germline values: CDR1 SGHTA, CDR2 FQGTGA. The CDR3 spans 15 residues. The V and J ends lost 4 bases and 2 bases respectively, with 13 bases between them. CDR3 protein: CASSSGLFSTDTQYF. DNA of the CDR3: TGTGCCAGCAGCTCCGGACTATTTTCCACAGATACGCAGTATTTT. Looking up the rest from reference TRBV7-3 and TRBJ2-3 gives the full variable domain: GAGVSQTPSNKVTEKGKYVELRCDPISGHTALYWYRQSLGQGPEFLIYFQGTGAADDSGLPNDRFFAVRPEGSVSTLKIQRTERGDSAVYLCASSSGLFSTDTQYFGPGTRLTVL.

This chain links TRBV24-1 with TRBJ2-1, with D hard to call. This CDR3 is built from 16 residues. The germline gives CDR1 KGHDR, CDR2 SFDVKD. V shed 0 bases and J shed 4 bases, with 12 bases lying between them. The CDR3: CATSDLVGQTYNEQFF. In nucleotides, the CDR3 is TGTGCCACCAGTGATTTGGTAGGTCAGACTTACAATGAGCAGTTCTTC.

The chain uses TRBV3-1 and TRBJ1-3; D is ambiguous. Trimming removed 4 bases at V and 4 bases at J, with 14 bases between. The CDR3 has 15 amino acids. The germline V gene encodes CDR1 LGHDT and CDR2 YNNKEL (reference sequence). CDR3 nucleotides: TGTGCCAGCAGCCTCGACCCCCGAGCCGGAAACACCATATATTTT. Translated: CASSLDPRAGNTIYF.

In its sample, this clonotype was seen many times. The chain joins TRBV20-1 to TRBJ1-1, with 12 bases aligning to TRBD1. V lost 0 bases to trimming and J lost 3 bases; unmatched junction nucleotides: 2. The length of the CDR3 is 15 residues. In germline, CDR1 is DFQATT, CDR2 SNEGSKA (reference sequence). This chain's CDR3 is CSARDRDRGHTEAFF. CDR3 nucleotides: TGCAGTGCTAGAGATCGGGACAGGGGGCACACTGAAGCTTTCTTT.

The count of this clonotype is one. The rearrangement uses TRBV7-6 and TRBJ2-3, with 14 bases lining up with TRBD2. This CDR3 spans 15 amino acids. Germline loops: CDR1 SGHVS, CDR2 FNYEAQ. J was trimmed by 8 bases and V by 5 bases; bases with no gene match: 6. The CDR3 DNA reads TGTGCCAGCAGCCCCGGGGGGACTAGCGGGAGTACGCAGTATTTT. This encodes CASSPGGTSGSTQYF. Together with reference TRBV7-6 and TRBJ2-3, the CDR3 gives the full variable domain: GAGVSQSPRYKVTKRGQDVALRCDPISGHVSLYWYRQALGQGPEFLTYFNYEAQQDKSGLPNDRFSAERPEGSISTLTIQRTEQRDSAMYRCASSPGGTSGSTQYFGPGTRLTVL.

This rearrangement joins TRBV5-4 to TRBJ2-6; tentative D call: TRBD2 (6 bases). The CDR3 extends over 15 amino acids. Germline assignment: CDR1 SGHNT and CDR2 YYREEE (reference sequence). Deletions cut 2 bases from V and 4 bases from J, with 10 bases between. The CDR3 loop is CASSFGGFGANVLTF. The DNA for the CDR3 is TGTGCCAGCAGCTTTGGAGGGTTCGGGGCCAACGTCCTGACTTTC.

The rearrangement joins TRBV7-8 to TRBJ2-1; 7 positions agree with TRBD1. The trim removed 4 bases at V and 5 bases at J, leaving 11 bases unmatched. The CDR3 totals 16 residues. The germline gives CDR1 SGHVS, CDR2 FQNEAQ. CDR3 sequence reads: CASSSQDRRLHNEQFF. The CDR3 region has the DNA TGTGCCAGCAGCTCTCAGGACAGGCGCCTTCACAATGAGCAGTTCTTC. The full variable domain, in which reference TRBV7-8 and TRBJ2-1 provide the parts outside the CDR3, is GAGVSQSPRYKVAKRGQDVALRCDPISGHVSLFWYQQALGQGPEFLTYFQNEAQLDKSGLPSDRFFAERPEGSVSTLKIQRTQQEDSAVYLCASSSQDRRLHNEQFFGPGTRLTVL.

The chain links TRBV5-1 to TRBJ2-3; D is uncertain. The V gene's germline CDR1 is SGHRS and CDR2 YFSETQ. The CDR3 extends over 13 amino acids. Trimming left V 3 bases short and J 5 bases short, with 10 bases between. DNA for the CDR3: TGCGCCAGCAGCTCGGAGTGGGGAGATACGCAGTATTTT. Translating it yields CASSSEWGDTQYF.

This clonotype appeared a few times. The CDR3: CASSIVRETEAFF. In DNA, the CDR3 is TGTGCCAGTAGTATTGTAAGGGAAACTGAAGCTTTCTTT. The chain carries TRBV19 and TRBJ1-1; D gene ambiguous. Germline assignment: CDR1 LNHDA and CDR2 SQIVND (reference sequence). This CDR3 has 13 residues. Trimming stripped 3 bases from V and 5 bases from J, with 10 bases between.

This chain connects TRBV6-1 to TRBJ2-7, with 11 bases lining up with TRBD2. Per germline, CDR1 MNHNS and CDR2 SASEGT. The CDR3 contains 15 residues. V dropped 4 bases and J dropped 7; count of bases not matched to a gene: 9. Here the CDR3 DNA reads TGTGCCAGCAGTGGTCGACTAGCGGGAATGGGTGAGCAGTACTTC. Translated, it gives CASSGRLAGMGEQYF.

This clonotype was observed a few times. This chain links TRBV6-1 with TRBJ1-5; tentative D call: TRBD1 (6 bases). This CDR3 is built from 15 residues. Germline V CDR1 and CDR2: MNHNS, SASEGT. Between the trimmed V and J ends, which lost 9 bases and 9 bases, there was a span of 24 bases. The CDR3 DNA reads TGTGCCAGTGTAACACAGGGAGCTCCAATTGTGCCCCAGCATTTT. Protein product: CASVTQGAPIVPQHF.

The chain links TRBV7-2 to TRBJ2-7; tentatively, D is TRBD2 (6 bases). The CDR3 consists of 15 residues. The germline gives CDR1 SGHTA, CDR2 FQGNSA. V was pared by 5 bases and J by 2 bases, with 16 bases between. The CDR3 region is CASSTQAGAAYEQYF. In DNA, the CDR3 is TGTGCCAGCAGCACACAAGCGGGTGCGGCCTACGAGCAGTACTTC.

This clonotype was seen many times. The J gene is TRBJ2-7, the V gene TRBV5-1; perhaps D is TRBD1 or TRBD2 (5 bases each). CDR1 is SGHRS and CDR2 is YFSETQ in the germline V gene. V gave up 4 bases and J gave up 4 bases, with 18 bases separating them. The CDR3 consists of 15 residues. The CDR3, as DNA: TGCGCCAGCAGCGGGGGACCGAGCGACCCTTACGAGCAGTACTTC. This encodes CASSGGPSDPYEQYF.

In its sample, this clonotype was seen a few times. The chain carries TRBV20-1 and TRBJ1-5; D uncertain. V gave up 4 bases and J gave up 3 bases, with 13 bases separating them. The CDR3 sequence is 14 residues long. Germline lookup yields CDR1 DFQATT and CDR2 SNEGSKA (reference sequence). As DNA, the CDR3 is TGCAGTGCTAATAGGGAGGGATACAATCAGCCCCAGCATTTT. Its translation is CSANREGYNQPQHF.

The V and J genes are TRBV5-1 and TRBJ2-1; D not resolved. CDR1 is SGHRS, CDR2 YFSETQ, per germline. The CDR3 totals 14 residues. V was cut by 0 bases and J by 7 bases, with 11 bases left in between. The CDR3 DNA reads as TGCGCCAGCAGCTTGGGGGGTGGCATAAATGAGCAGTTCTTC. This translates into CASSLGGGINEQFF.

Note on this clonotype: A much larger clone differs from this one at a single base, so this may be a read error. This rearrangement joins TRBV5-1 to TRBJ2-3, with D possibly matching TRBD2 (5 bases). Between the trimmed V and J ends, which lost 2 bases and 1 base, there was a span of 17 bases. The CDR3 is 17 amino acids. The germline V gene has CDR1 SGHRS and CDR2 YFSETQ. CDR3 residues: CASSLGGRAWGTDTQYF. CDR3 nucleotide sequence: TGCGCCAGCAGCTTAGGAGGACGGGCCTGGGGCACAGATACGCAGTATTTT.

In its sample, this clonotype was seen a few times. This chain links TRBV5-4 with TRBJ2-7; TRBD1 or TRBD2 may be the D gene (5 bases each). Trimming removed 3 bases from V and 3 bases from J, with 16 bases in between. There are 15 residues in the CDR3. The germline gives CDR1 SGHNT, CDR2 YYREEE (reference sequence). CDR3: CASSSPGTLVYEQYF. The CDR3, as DNA: TGTGCCAGCAGCTCTCCCGGGACCCTGGTCTACGAGCAGTACTTC.

The rearrangement joins TRBV10-3 to TRBJ2-2, with D maybe TRBD1 (6 bases). The CDR3 contains 15 residues. V lost 0 bases and J lost 5, with 10 bases in between. Germline lookup yields CDR1 ENHRY and CDR2 SYGVKD. The CDR3 loop is CAISESQGRTGELFF. The DNA for the CDR3 is TGTGCCATCAGTGAGTCTCAGGGGCGGACCGGGGAGCTGTTTTTT.